The clone carrying this TCR beta chain showed up many times. TCRdb independently ran MiXCR on the 5' RACE reads; one entry per CDR3 protein. The sample shows more than 150,000 distinct CDR3 sequences, 13% of them seen only once. These data are taken from a study of CD8 T cells in ankylosing spondylitis. The germline V gene encodes CDR1 MGHRA and CDR2 YSYEKL. V shed 0 bases, J shed 5 bases, and the junction held 7 bases outside the gene matches. The CDR3 loop spans 16 amino acids. The V and J genes are TRBV4-1 and TRBJ2-5; 9 bases fit TRBD2. This TCR was recovered from a male donor with ankylosing spondylitis or in good health (not recorded which). Input material: blood, either unsorted or a sorted T cell fraction (not recorded which). The CDR3 is CASSQDWVAGAETQYF. The CDR3 DNA reads as TGCGCCAGCAGCCAAGATTGGGTAGCGGGGGCGGAGACCCAGTACTTC.